A single sample gave rise to the 17 T cell receptor beta chains below, sequenced in a study of regulatory T cells in long-lasting Graves disease. Arm-PCR of CDR3 regions and iRepertoire HTBI primers were the basis on which TCR beta libraries were built. TCRdb re-called the multiplex PCR reads through MiXCR, storing one row per CDR3 protein. Of about 460,000 distinct CDR3 sequences listed, around 13% are singletons. The sample's time point: newly diagnosed GD, antithyroid drugs for less than 3 months. The TCR library was prepared using RNA isolated from PBMCs. The same sample was also used in a study of T cells in Graves' hyperthyroidism and ophthalmopathy.

The sequencing used peripheral blood mononuclear cells (PBMCs), collected at new diagnosis, from a patient treated with antithyroid drugs. Receptor source: a woman aged 45-65 years with Graves disease.

This chain connects TRBV10-3 to TRBJ1-1; weak D call: TRBD1 (5 bases). Between the trimmed V and J ends, which lost 6 bases and 2 bases, there was a span of 13 bases. CDR3 length: 14 amino acids. Germline lookup yields CDR1 ENHRY and CDR2 SYGVKD. DNA for the CDR3: TGTGCCATCAGCGTGGACAATTTTAACACTGAAGCTTTCTTT. It codes for CAISVDNFNTEAFF.

V is TRBV6-2 or TRBV6-3 and J is TRBJ2-7, with D hard to call. Trimming removed 0 bases at V and 1 base at J, with 7 bases between. Germline assignment: CDR1 MNHEY and CDR2 SVGEGT. The CDR3 consists of 14 residues. The CDR3: CASSYSDASYEQYF. The DNA for the CDR3 is TGTGCCAGCAGTTACTCAGACGCATCCTACGAGCAGTACTTC.

This chain connects TRBV12-3 or TRBV12-4 to TRBJ1-5; perhaps TRBD1 as D (5 bases). This CDR3 contains 14 residues. V lost 5 bases, J lost 1 base, and 9 bases lay in between. The CDR3 DNA reads TGTGCCAGCAGTAAGGGACCCAGCAATCAGCCCCAGCATTTT. Translation: CASSKGPSNQPQHF.

In its sample, this clonotype was seen many times. The chain joins TRBV5-1 to TRBJ1-4, with D perhaps matching TRBD1 (6 bases). The CDR3 is made up of 16 amino acids. Germline V gene lookup returns CDR1 SGHRS and CDR2 YFSETQ. Trimming removed 3 bases at V and 1 base at J, with 13 bases between. The CDR3 sequence is CASSYSGAGTNEKLFF. In DNA form, the CDR3 reads TGCGCCAGCAGCTACTCAGGGGCCGGAACTAATGAAAAACTGTTTTTT.

About this clonotype itself: It may be a read error: a sequence one base away is much more abundant. V usage is TRBV20-1 and J usage is TRBJ2-5; D is uncertain. Trimming removed 3 bases from V and 2 bases from J, with 10 bases in between. The CDR3 contains 13 residues. Germline lookup yields CDR1 DFQATT and CDR2 SNEGSKA (reference sequence). The CDR3 reads CSASWIGQETQYF. CDR3 sequence (DNA): TGCAGTGCTAGTTGGATAGGACAAGAGACCCAGTACTTC.

This clonotype came up many times. This sequence joins TRBV7-6 and TRBJ2-7; 7 bases match TRBD2. The CDR3 contains 16 residues. The trim removed 5 bases at V and 1 base at J, leaving 11 bases unmatched. Germline CDR1 and CDR2: SGHVS and FNYEAQ. CDR3 coding DNA: TGTGCCAGCAGCCGCCTCCTCGGCGGGAGTTCCTACGAGCAGTACTTC. Translated: CASSRLLGGSSYEQYF.

This clonotype has a handful of counts. The gene calls are TRBV19 and TRBJ1-5; 7 nucleotides match TRBD1. CDR3 size: 17 residues. CDR1 and CDR2 from the germline V gene are LNHDA and SQIVND (reference sequence). V shed 7 bases and J 6 bases; nucleotides not matched to a gene: 18. The CDR3 here is CASTHFGTVRDPQPQHF. The CDR3 nucleotides read TGTGCCAGTACTCACTTCGGGACAGTTCGCGACCCTCAGCCCCAGCATTTT. Complete variable domain (other parts from reference TRBV19 and TRBJ1-5): DGGITQSPKYLFRKEGQNVTLSCEQNLNHDAMYWYRQDPGQGLRLIYYSQIVNDFQKGDIAEGYSVSREKKESFPLTVTSAQKNPTAFYLCASTHFGTVRDPQPQHFGDGTRLSIL.

This clonotype was seen ten or more times. V gene TRBV28 combines with J gene TRBJ2-7; 9 bases are a match to TRBD1. The CDR3 is 13 amino acids. The junction had 5 bases not matched to a gene; V was cut back by 6 bases and J by 5 bases. Germline lookup yields CDR1 MDHEN and CDR2 SYDVKM. The CDR3 nucleotides read TGTGCCAGCAGAACAGGGGGCGTCGACGAGCAGTACTTC. This sequence encodes CASRTGGVDEQYF.

A few counts support this clonotype. The rearrangement links TRBV29-1 to TRBJ2-1; TRBD2 agrees at 10 bases. The CDR3 loop spans 18 amino acids. V shed 6 bases, J shed 0 bases, and the junction held 14 bases outside the gene matches. Germline lookup yields CDR1 SQVTM and CDR2 ANQGSEA. This CDR3 reads CSVYLVSGRASSYNEQFF. In nucleotides, the CDR3 is TGCAGCGTATACCTTGTAAGCGGGAGGGCTAGCTCCTACAATGAGCAGTTCTTC.

Turning to this clonotype: Given a much more abundant clone one base away, this may be a read error. V usage is TRBV3-1 and J usage is TRBJ2-1; a weak D match, TRBD2 (5 bases). CDR1 is LGHDT and CDR2 is YNNKEL in the germline V gene (reference sequence). This CDR3 contains 15 residues. V lost 1 base, J lost 5 bases, and 12 bases lay in between. The CDR3 bases are TGTGCCAGCAGCCAAGGGACTGGCGGACACAATGAGCAGTTCTTC. Translated, it gives CASSQGTGGHNEQFF.

This clonotype was seen only a few times. The genes are TRBV9 and TRBJ2-5; possibly TRBD2 for D (6 bases). V was pared by 0 bases and J by 7 bases, with 7 bases between. There are 12 residues in the CDR3. Germline CDR1 and CDR2: SGDLS and YYNGEE. The CDR3 bases are TGTGCCAGCAGCGTAGCCGGGGGGACCCAGTACTTC. This gives the protein CASSVAGGTQYF.

This clonotype was seen ten or more times. This chain joins TRBV5-6 and TRBJ2-3; the D call may be TRBD1 or TRBD2 (6 bases each). Trimming removed 3 bases from V and 2 bases from J, with 10 bases in between. CDR3 size: 14 residues. Per germline, CDR1 SGHDT and CDR2 YYEEEE. In nucleotides, the CDR3 is TGTGCCAGCAGCTCGACGGGGGCCACAGATACGCAGTATTTT. Protein sequence: CASSSTGATDTQYF.

The chain is built from TRBV19 and TRBJ1-1; D is ambiguous. Germline values: CDR1 LNHDA, CDR2 SQIVND (reference sequence). V lost 6 bases and J 1 base, leaving 12 bases between the germline ends. The CDR3 has 14 amino acids. The chain's CDR3 is CASRPSNPNTEAFF. The CDR3 DNA sequence: TGTGCCAGTAGACCTTCGAACCCGAACACTGAAGCTTTCTTT.

Comments on this clonotype: One end of the junction fails to match germline, which may point to a read error. The chain combines TRBV28 with TRBJ2-7, with 13 nucleotides matching TRBD2. This CDR3 contains 16 residues. Germline CDR1 is MDHEN and CDR2 is SYDVKM. In DNA, the CDR3 is TGTGCCAGCAGTTTGTCCCCGGGACTAGCGGGGTACGGGCAGTACTTC. It translates to CASSLSPGLAGYGQYF.

In this sample, this clonotype turned up once. A much larger clone sits a single nucleotide away, making a read error possible. The chain links TRBV6-1 to TRBJ1-1; a possible D gene is TRBD1 (5 bases). Germline-derived CDR1 and CDR2 are MNHNS and SASEGT. V lost 4 bases, J lost 5 bases, and 11 bases lay in between. This CDR3 is 13 amino acids long. The CDR3 DNA follows: TGTGCCAGCAGTGCTCGGGGGGAGACTGAAGCTTTCTTT. Translating gives CASSARGETEAFF.

This clonotype was counted many times. This chain connects TRBV2 to TRBJ1-2; 8 nucleotides match TRBD1. The CDR3 is made up of 15 amino acids. J lost 1 base, V lost 5 bases, and 6 bases had no gene match. CDR1 SNHLY and CDR2 FYNNEI come from the germline V gene. The CDR3 protein is CASSPGQGSNYGYTF. The CDR3 DNA follows: TGTGCCAGCAGTCCAGGACAGGGTAGTAACTATGGCTACACCTTC.

This clonotype was counted at least ten times. V usage is TRBV12-3 or TRBV12-4 and J usage is TRBJ1-4; a weak D match, TRBD1 (5 bases). The CDR3 extends over 17 amino acids. Trimming removed 3 bases from V and 0 bases from J, with 14 bases in between. The CDR3 is CASSFRGWGATNEKLFF. DNA for the CDR3: TGTGCCAGCAGTTTTAGGGGATGGGGTGCAACTAATGAAAAACTGTTTTTT.